This TCR beta chain was profiled in a study of cytomegalovirus exposure and HLA in healthy donors. Study findings and constraints: HLA allele associations emerged for roughly 17,000 TCR beta sequences in a later analysis, at 0.05 false discovery rate. For most subjects, TCR beta sequences were reported to predict HLA-A and HLA-B alleles with accuracy.

This PCR relied on a set of 60 Vbeta primers and 13 Jbeta primers. The table came from immunoSEQ multiplex PCR; TCRdb's copy has only in-frame clones and leaves some out. The sample shows approximately 100,000 clones, more than 60% of them seen only once. For this clone: Its antigen is still unknown.

The length of the CDR3 is 15 residues. V gave up 7 bases and J gave up 4 bases; unmatched junction bases: 12. The V gene's germline CDR1 is MNHNS and CDR2 SASEGT. The source of this sequence is a man aged 60 to 75 in good health and CMV-seropositive. The gene calls are TRBV6-1 and TRBJ1-2; TRBD1 matches at 7 bases. The material sequenced was PBMCs. CDR3 coding DNA: TGTGCCAGCAACCTCCCTGAAGGGGGCGGCTATGGCTACACCTTC. It specifies CASNLPEGGGYGYTF.